The rows below give T cell receptor beta chains drawn from one sample of a study of T cell repertoires in cytomegalovirus infection. MiXCR, run by TCRdb on the reads, gives a single entry per CDR3 protein. The sample yields about 360,000 distinct CDR3 sequences, roughly 20% seen once. Specimen: PBMCs. Every receptor here comes from a human donor in good health (CMV status not recorded). Some clones in this sample may be carry-over from other donors' samples. Each CDR3 is given with its conserved first and last residue. The D gene is left open where the match is weak. Only part of the rows carry a size: once, few, many, or a class if the clone is expanded.

CDR3 protein: CASVGALYGYTF
CDR3 DNA: TGTGCCAGCGTTGGTGCCCTCTATGGCTACACCTTC
J gene: TRBJ1-2
D gene: NA
clone size: few
V gene: TRBV7-2

CDR3 protein: CATLVKQGDTQYF
CDR3 DNA: TGTGCCACCCTGGTGAAGCAAGGAGATACGCAGTATTTT
J gene: TRBJ2-3
D gene: NA
clone size: NA
V gene: TRBV19

CDR3 protein: CASSRDRFEIEQFF
CDR3 DNA: TGTGCCAGCAGCAGGGACAGGTTCGAAATAGAGCAGTTCTTC
J gene: TRBJ2-1
D gene: TRBD1
clone size: many
V gene: TRBV5-4

CDR3 protein: CASSQDRVGQPQHF
CDR3 DNA: TGTGCCAGCAGTCAAGACAGGGTTGGTCAGCCCCAGCATTTT
J gene: TRBJ1-5
D gene: TRBD1
clone size: many
V gene: TRBV7-9

CDR3 protein: CSAREGQGAGNTIYF
CDR3 DNA: TGCAGTGCTAGGGAGGGACAGGGGGCTGGAAACACCATATATTTT
J gene: TRBJ1-3
D gene: TRBD1
clone size: NA
V gene: TRBV20-1

CDR3 protein: CASSLWVNSGYNEQFF
CDR3 DNA: TGTGCCAGCAGCCTATGGGTAAACTCGGGATACAATGAGCAGTTCTTC
J gene: TRBJ2-1
D gene: NA
clone size: NA
V gene: TRBV14

CDR3 protein: CSASPSSQETQYF
CDR3 DNA: TGCAGTGCTAGCCCTAGCAGCCAAGAGACCCAGTACTTC
J gene: TRBJ2-5
D gene: NA
clone size: many
V gene: TRBV20-1

CDR3 protein: CSAGGQGYRYNEQFF
CDR3 DNA: TGCAGTGCTGGGGGACAGGGATATCGCTACAATGAGCAGTTCTTC
J gene: TRBJ2-1
D gene: TRBD1
clone size: NA
V gene: TRBV20-1

CDR3 protein: CASSFTRNEQFF
CDR3 DNA: TGTGCCAGCAGCTTCACTAGAAATGAGCAGTTCTTC
J gene: TRBJ2-1
D gene: NA
clone size: many
V gene: TRBV7-2

CDR3 protein: CASSPPWYSPNNEQFF
CDR3 DNA: TGTGCCAGCAGCCCTCCGTGGTATAGTCCCAACAATGAGCAGTTCTTC
J gene: TRBJ2-1
D gene: NA
clone size: many
V gene: TRBV7-2

CDR3 protein: CASRTRGEESEKLYF
CDR3 DNA: TGTGCCAGTAGGACACGAGGGGAGGAGAGTGAAAAACTGTATTTT
J gene: TRBJ1-4
D gene: NA
clone size: NA
V gene: TRBV19

CDR3 protein: CASSYEGQTAQYF
CDR3 DNA: TGTGCCAGCAGTTACGAAGGACAGACCGCGCAGTATTTT
J gene: TRBJ2-3
D gene: NA
clone size: many
V gene: TRBV6-5

CDR3 protein: CASKKEEGPQPQHF
CDR3 DNA: TGTGCCAGCAAAAAGGAGGAAGGCCCTCAGCCCCAGCATTTT
J gene: TRBJ1-5
D gene: NA
clone size: NA
V gene: TRBV27

CDR3 protein: CASSPPGAPGGEQYF
CDR3 DNA: TGTGCCAGCAGCCCCCCAGGGGCGCCGGGAGGCGAGCAGTACTTC
J gene: TRBJ2-7
D gene: NA
clone size: NA
V gene: TRBV25-1

CDR3 protein: CASSPSLAGAWYEQYF
CDR3 DNA: TGTGCCAGCAGCCCTTCCCTGGCGGGAGCTTGGTACGAGCAGTACTTC
J gene: TRBJ2-7
D gene: TRBD2
clone size: few
V gene: TRBV12-3/TRBV12-4

CDR3 protein: CASSASVTAKNIQYF
CDR3 DNA: TGTGCCAGCAGCGCCTCAGTGACAGCCAAAAACATTCAGTACTTC
J gene: TRBJ2-4
D gene: NA
clone size: many
V gene: TRBV7-2

CDR3 protein: CATRLGQAAVETQYF
CDR3 DNA: TGTGCCACCCGACTCGGGCAGGCGGCGGTGGAGACCCAGTACTTC
J gene: TRBJ2-5
D gene: NA
clone size: few
V gene: TRBV2

CDR3 protein: CASSLAYPGTAGVQPQHF
CDR3 DNA: TGTGCCAGCAGCTTAGCCTATCCCGGGACGGCAGGCGTTCAGCCCCAGCATTTT
J gene: TRBJ1-5
D gene: NA
clone size: many
V gene: TRBV7-8

CDR3 protein: CASSPLTSATNEKLFF
CDR3 DNA: TGTGCCAGCTCACCACTTACCAGCGCAACTAATGAAAAACTGTTTTTT
J gene: TRBJ1-4
D gene: NA
clone size: many
V gene: TRBV18

CDR3 protein: CASTDEKGQVYGYNF
CDR3 DNA: TGTGCCAGTACTGACGAAAAGGGACAGGTCTATGGCTACAACTTC
J gene: TRBJ1-2
D gene: TRBD1
clone size: once
V gene: TRBV19

CDR3 protein: CSARVGSNNSPLHF
CDR3 DNA: TGCAGTGCTAGAGTCGGATCTAATAATTCACCCCTCCACTTT
J gene: TRBJ1-6
D gene: NA
clone size: many
V gene: TRBV20-1

CDR3 protein: CASCVGTGAGEQYF
CDR3 DNA: TGTGCCAGCTGTGTGGGGACAGGGGCTGGGGAGCAGTACTTC
J gene: TRBJ2-7
D gene: TRBD1
clone size: NA
V gene: TRBV2

CDR3 protein: CSANGQRSEAFF
CDR3 DNA: TGCAGTGCAAACGGACAGAGGTCCGAAGCTTTCTTT
J gene: TRBJ1-1
D gene: NA
clone size: NA
V gene: TRBV20-1

CDR3 protein: CASSWDPGIGQPQHF
CDR3 DNA: TGTGCCAGCAGTTGGGACCCAGGGATCGGTCAGCCCCAGCATTTT
J gene: TRBJ1-5
D gene: NA
clone size: many
V gene: TRBV7-2

CDR3 protein: CASSNDGALLNTEAFF
CDR3 DNA: TGTGCCAGCAGTAATGACGGGGCACTGCTGAACACTGAAGCTTTCTTT
J gene: TRBJ1-1
D gene: NA
clone size: many
V gene: TRBV6-6

CDR3 protein: CSARGSGTDTQYF
CDR3 DNA: TGCAGTGCTAGAGGCTCCGGGACCGATACGCAGTATTTT
J gene: TRBJ2-3
D gene: NA
clone size: many
V gene: TRBV20-1

CDR3 protein: CASSPLPGLEGNEQFF
CDR3 DNA: TGTGCCAGCAGCCCGTTACCGGGACTCGAGGGCAATGAGCAGTTCTTC
J gene: TRBJ2-1
D gene: NA
clone size: NA
V gene: TRBV7-7

CDR3 protein: CAIAGTKSYEQYF
CDR3 DNA: TGTGCCATAGCCGGGACCAAGAGCTACGAGCAGTACTTC
J gene: TRBJ2-7
D gene: NA
clone size: few
V gene: TRBV10-3

CDR3 protein: CASSFGPGTSADEQYF
CDR3 DNA: TGTGCCAGCAGTTTTGGGCCCGGGACTAGCGCGGACGAGCAGTACTTC
J gene: TRBJ2-7
D gene: TRBD2
clone size: many
V gene: TRBV12-3/TRBV12-4

CDR3 protein: CASRARGQGPQETQYF
CDR3 DNA: TGTGCCAGTAGGGCCCGGGGACAGGGGCCCCAAGAGACCCAGTACTTC
J gene: TRBJ2-5
D gene: TRBD1
clone size: NA
V gene: TRBV19